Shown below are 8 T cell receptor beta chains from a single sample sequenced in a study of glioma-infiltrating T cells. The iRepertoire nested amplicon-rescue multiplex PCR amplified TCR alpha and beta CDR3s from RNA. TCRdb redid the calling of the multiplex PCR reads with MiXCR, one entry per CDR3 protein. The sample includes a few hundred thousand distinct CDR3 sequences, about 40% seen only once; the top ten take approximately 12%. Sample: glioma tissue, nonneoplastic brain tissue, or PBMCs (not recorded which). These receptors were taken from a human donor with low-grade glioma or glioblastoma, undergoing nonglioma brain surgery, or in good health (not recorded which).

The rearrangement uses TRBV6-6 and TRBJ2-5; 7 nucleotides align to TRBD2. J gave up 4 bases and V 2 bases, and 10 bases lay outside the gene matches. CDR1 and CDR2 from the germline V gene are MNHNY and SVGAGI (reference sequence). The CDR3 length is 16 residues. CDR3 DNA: TGTGCCAGCAGTTACCCAAGGGCTAGCGGCTCAGAGACCCAGTACTTC. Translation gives CASSYPRASGSETQYF.

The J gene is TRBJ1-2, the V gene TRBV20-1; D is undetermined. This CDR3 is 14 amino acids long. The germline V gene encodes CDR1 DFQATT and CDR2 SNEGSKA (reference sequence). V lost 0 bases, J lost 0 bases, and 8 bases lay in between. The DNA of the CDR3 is TGCAGTGCTAGAGATCCCGGCTCTAACTATGGCTACACCTTC. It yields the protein CSARDPGSNYGYTF.

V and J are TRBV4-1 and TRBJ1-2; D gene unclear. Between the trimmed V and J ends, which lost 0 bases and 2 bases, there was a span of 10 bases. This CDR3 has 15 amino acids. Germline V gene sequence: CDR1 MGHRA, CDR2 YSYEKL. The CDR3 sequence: CASSQDRGFNYGYTF. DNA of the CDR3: TGCGCCAGCAGCCAAGATCGGGGTTTCAACTATGGCTACACCTTC.

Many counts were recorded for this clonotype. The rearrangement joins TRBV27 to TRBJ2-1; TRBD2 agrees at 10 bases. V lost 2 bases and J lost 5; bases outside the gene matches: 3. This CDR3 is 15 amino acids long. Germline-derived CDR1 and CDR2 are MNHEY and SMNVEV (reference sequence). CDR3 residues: CASSLAGLANNEQFF. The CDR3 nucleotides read TGTGCCAGCAGTTTAGCGGGACTAGCGAACAATGAGCAGTTCTTC.

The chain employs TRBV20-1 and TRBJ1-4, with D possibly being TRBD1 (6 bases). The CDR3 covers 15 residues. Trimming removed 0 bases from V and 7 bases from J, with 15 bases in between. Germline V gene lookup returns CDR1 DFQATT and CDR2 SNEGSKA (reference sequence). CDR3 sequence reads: CSARDPGGVGEKLFF. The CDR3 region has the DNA TGCAGTGCTAGAGATCCGGGGGGCGTTGGTGAAAAACTGTTTTTT.

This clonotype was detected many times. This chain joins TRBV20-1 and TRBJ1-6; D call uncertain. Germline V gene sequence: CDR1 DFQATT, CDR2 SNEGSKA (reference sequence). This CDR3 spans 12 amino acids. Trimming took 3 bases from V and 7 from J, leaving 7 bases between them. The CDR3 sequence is CSARRTNSPLHF. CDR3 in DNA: TGCAGTGCTAGGAGGACGAATTCACCCCTCCACTTT.

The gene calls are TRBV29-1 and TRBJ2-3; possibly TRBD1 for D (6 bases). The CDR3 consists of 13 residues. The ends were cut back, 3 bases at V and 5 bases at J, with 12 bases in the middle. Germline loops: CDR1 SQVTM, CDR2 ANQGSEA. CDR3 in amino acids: CSVEAGERDTQYF. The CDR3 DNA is TGCAGCGTTGAGGCAGGGGAAAGAGATACGCAGTATTTT.

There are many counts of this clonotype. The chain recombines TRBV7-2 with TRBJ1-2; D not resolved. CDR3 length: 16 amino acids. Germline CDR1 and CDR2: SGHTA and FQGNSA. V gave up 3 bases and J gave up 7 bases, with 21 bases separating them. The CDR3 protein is CASSFGGGGNYGGYTF. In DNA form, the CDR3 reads TGTGCCAGCAGCTTCGGCGGAGGTGGGAACTATGGTGGCTACACCTTC.